What follows are 31 T cell receptor beta chains derived from one specimen sequenced in a study of OX40 agonist ivuxolimab in advanced cancers. Library preparation employed the immunoSEQ multiplex PCR assay. TCRdb took this table from immuneACCESS and kept in-frame rearrangements with V and J called. Such tables lack part of the clones; where checked against another copy, unresolved V genes explain under half of the gap, and the rest is unexplained. Here the sample has around 60,000 clones; roughly 87% occur a single time. 16% of the sample rests with the top ten. Sequenced here: CD4+ or CD8+ T cells sorted from blood, sampled in a trial of the OX40 agonist ivuxolimab. The receptors here all came from an adult with an advanced solid tumor such as melanoma, head and neck, liver or kidney cancer.

Only a few counts were recorded for this clone. The rearrangement uses TRBV4-2 and TRBJ2-1, with 10 bases aligning to TRBD2. CDR3 size: 15 residues. The J segment lost 6 bases and the V segment lost 0 bases, leaving 2 bases of the junction unmatched. Germline V gene sequence: CDR1 LGHNA, CDR2 YNFKEQ. The CDR3 region is CASSQEAGGPNEQFF. CDR3 in DNA: TGTGCCAGCAGCCAAGAAGCGGGAGGGCCCAATGAGCAGTTCTTC.

J is TRBJ2-5 and V is TRBV27, with a weak D call TRBD2 (5 bases). The CDR3 runs to 17 residues. Trimming shortened V by 4 bases and J by 4 bases, and 22 bases separated the two germline ends. Looked up from germline, CDR1 is MNHEY and CDR2 is SMNVEV (reference sequence). The CDR3 loop reads CASSSDSRGSISETQYF. CDR3 nucleotides: TGTGCCAGCAGTTCCGACTCACGTGGGAGTATATCAGAGACCCAGTACTTC.

J is TRBJ2-7 and V is TRBV28; 7 nucleotides line up with TRBD2. The CDR3 consists of 14 residues. V lost 6 bases to trimming and J lost 2 bases; unmatched junction nucleotides: 7. Germline V gene sequence: CDR1 MDHEN, CDR2 SYDVKM. In nucleotides, the CDR3 is TGTGCCAGCAGATGGGAGGGAAATGCCTACGAGCAGTACTTC. Translated: CASRWEGNAYEQYF.

The chain recombines TRBV12-5 with TRBJ2-1, with 10 nucleotides matching TRBD2. V dropped 3 bases and J dropped 9; count of bases not matched to a gene: 5. This CDR3 is 14 amino acids long. Germline-derived CDR1 and CDR2 are LGHNT and FRNRAP. CDR3 residues: CASGFSGRRGEQFF. CDR3 nucleotide sequence: TGTGCTAGTGGTTTTAGCGGGAGGCGAGGTGAGCAGTTCTTC. The full variable domain, its missing parts supplied by reference TRBV12-5 and TRBJ2-1, is DARVTQTPRHKVTEMGQEVTMRCQPILGHNTVFWYRQTMMQGLELLAYFRNRAPLDDSGMPKDRFSAEMPDATLATLKIQPSEPRDSAVYFCASGFSGRRGEQFFGPGTRLTVL.

The V call is TRBV9, the J call TRBJ2-1, with 11 positions matching TRBD2. Germline values: CDR1 SGDLS, CDR2 YYNGEE. The CDR3 has 16 amino acids. The J segment lost 0 bases and the V segment lost 4 bases, leaving 3 bases of the junction unmatched. CDR3 sequence (DNA): TGTGCCAGCAGCTTGACTAGCGGGAACTCCTACAATGAGCAGTTCTTC. The encoded protein is CASSLTSGNSYNEQFF.

The chain has TRBV10-3 and TRBJ2-1; 7 positions agree with TRBD1. There are 17 residues in the CDR3. Germline V gene lookup returns CDR1 ENHRY and CDR2 SYGVKD. J lost 0 bases, V lost 8 bases, and 13 bases had no gene match. Written as DNA, the CDR3 is TGTGCCATCGGCAAGAGGGGGCTACTCAGCTCCTACAATGAGCAGTTCTTC. Protein sequence: CAIGKRGLLSSYNEQFF.

V and J are TRBV28 and TRBJ2-7, with TRBD2 matching 11 bases. Germline V gives CDR1 MDHEN, CDR2 SYDVKM. V was clipped by 6 bases and J by 4 bases; unmatched bases: 5. There are 14 residues in the CDR3. CDR3 residues: CASRIAGGRYEQYF. The DNA of the CDR3 is TGTGCCAGCAGGATAGCGGGAGGGAGATACGAGCAGTACTTC.

The CDR3 nucleotides read TGTGCCAGCAACATCCTCAGAGCGGGTGCGAACACCGGGGAGCTGTTTTTT. Its protein is CASNILRAGANTGELFF. The rearrangement uses TRBV28 and TRBJ2-2, with a tentative D call TRBD2 (6 bases). This CDR3 region has 17 residues. The germline V and J ends were trimmed by 7 bases and 0 bases, with 18 bases remaining between them. Germline V gene sequence: CDR1 MDHEN, CDR2 SYDVKM.

The chain is built from TRBV14 and TRBJ2-7, with a weak D call TRBD1 (6 bases). The CDR3 is made up of 13 amino acids. The V and J ends lost 3 bases and 3 bases respectively, with 9 bases between them. Germline CDR1 reads SGHDN; CDR2 reads FVKESK. The CDR3 here is CASSQVDSYEQYF. The CDR3 bases are TGTGCCAGCAGCCAGGTGGACAGCTACGAGCAGTACTTC.

V usage is TRBV5-1 and J usage is TRBJ2-4; the D is unclear. In germline, CDR1 is SGHRS, CDR2 YFSETQ. The CDR3 sequence is 12 residues long. V lost 5 bases and J 6 bases, leaving 9 bases between the germline ends. This CDR3 is CASRGGINIQYF. The CDR3 DNA reads TGCGCCAGCAGGGGCGGTATAAACATTCAGTACTTC.

The genes are TRBV28 and TRBJ2-7, with TRBD1 identical over 11 bases. V shed 7 bases, J shed 5 bases, and the junction held 13 bases outside the gene matches. The CDR3 length is 16 residues. Germline V gene sequence: CDR1 MDHEN, CDR2 SYDVKM. The CDR3 spells CASIHLGDRGSNEQYF. CDR3 sequence (DNA): TGTGCCAGCATCCATCTCGGGGACAGGGGGTCTAACGAGCAGTACTTC.

The count of this clone is one. The CDR3 loop reads CASRSTGRYYGYTF. For the CDR3, the DNA is TGTGCCAGCAGGTCCACAGGTCGCTACTATGGCTACACCTTC. The J gene is TRBJ1-2, the V gene TRBV28; a weak D match, TRBD1 (5 bases). V was cut by 6 bases and J by 3 bases, with 14 bases left in between. Germline loops: CDR1 MDHEN, CDR2 SYDVKM. The length of the CDR3 is 14 residues.

The chain uses TRBV6-1 and TRBJ2-2; D gene unclear. The CDR3 is 13 amino acids. CDR1 is MNHNS and CDR2 is SASEGT in the germline V gene. The germline V and J ends were trimmed by 7 bases and 1 base, with 7 bases remaining between them. Here the CDR3 DNA reads TGTGCCAGCAAGGACGGGAACACCGGGGAGCTGTTTTTT. This gives the protein CASKDGNTGELFF.

The gene calls are TRBV2 and TRBJ2-7; TRBD1 aligns across 9 bases. Losses at the gene ends were 4 bases for V and 5 bases for J; bases not matched to a gene: 9. In germline, CDR1 is SNHLY, CDR2 FYNNEI. This CDR3 spans 15 amino acids. CDR3: CASSAGQGKLDEQYF. The CDR3 bases are TGTGCCAGCAGTGCAGGACAGGGGAAGTTAGACGAGCAGTACTTC.

The J gene is TRBJ2-7, the V gene TRBV29-1; 7 positions agree with TRBD1. This CDR3 contains 13 residues. J gave up 0 bases and V 5 bases, and 4 bases lay outside the gene matches. Looked up from germline, CDR1 is SQVTM and CDR2 is ANQGSEA. The CDR3 sequence is CSVRQGSSYEQYF. The CDR3 DNA sequence: TGCAGCGTTAGACAGGGCAGCTCCTACGAGCAGTACTTC.

The chain joins TRBV5-1 to TRBJ2-3; 8 bases fit TRBD2. The junction had 4 bases not matched to a gene; V was cut back by 2 bases and J by 5 bases. CDR1 is SGHRS and CDR2 is YFSETQ in the germline V gene. This CDR3 region has 14 residues. In DNA, the CDR3 is TGCGCCAGCAGCTTCTCAGCGGGAGTAGATACGCAGTATTTT. Its protein is CASSFSAGVDTQYF.

The chain has TRBV6-4 and TRBJ2-4; either TRBD1 or TRBD2 may fit D (5 bases each). The CDR3 is 11 amino acids. Trimming cost V 8 bases and J 7 bases, with 9 bases left between them. Germline V gene lookup returns CDR1 MRHNA and CDR2 SNTAGT. The CDR3 loop reads CASEWGNIQYF. Written as DNA, the CDR3 is TGTGCCAGCGAGTGGGGGAACATTCAGTACTTC.

The chain carries TRBV19 and TRBJ1-1; TRBD1 might be the D (5 bases). The V end was cut by 8 bases, the J end by 0 bases, with 13 bases between. The germline V gene encodes CDR1 LNHDA and CDR2 SQIVND (reference sequence). The length of the CDR3 is 14 residues. In DNA, the CDR3 is TGTGCCAGTTCCGGTAAGGGGATGAACACTGAAGCTTTCTTT. As protein: CASSGKGMNTEAFF.

This clone appeared once. The gene calls are TRBV5-1 and TRBJ1-1; D gene unclear. The CDR3 contains 13 residues. CDR1 SGHRS and CDR2 YFSETQ come from the germline V gene. V was pared by 0 bases and J by 0 bases, with 3 bases between. CDR3 bases: TGCGCCAGCAGCTTGGCTTTGAACACTGAAGCTTTCTTT. Residues: CASSLALNTEAFF.

This chain uses TRBV18 with TRBJ1-3; D not resolved. The CDR3 has 16 amino acids. In germline, CDR1 is KGHSH, CDR2 LQKENI. Trimming took 0 bases from V and 0 from J, leaving 9 bases between them. The CDR3 loop is CASSPPTTGSGNTIYF. The DNA of the CDR3 is TGTGCCAGCTCACCACCAACGACTGGCTCTGGAAACACCATATATTTT.

The genes are TRBV5-1 and TRBJ2-3, with D possibly TRBD2 on 6 matching bases. Germline V gives CDR1 SGHRS, CDR2 YFSETQ. The CDR3 sequence is 13 residues long. Trimming stripped 0 bases from V and 11 bases from J, with 13 bases between. The DNA for the CDR3 is TGCGCCAGCAGCTTGGAGGAGGGAAGGATGCAGTATTTT. Protein: CASSLEEGRMQYF.

This chain uses TRBV28 with TRBJ2-7, with D perhaps assigned TRBD1 or TRBD2 (5 bases each). Germline V gene lookup returns CDR1 MDHEN and CDR2 SYDVKM. The V end lost 0 bases, the J end lost 6 bases, and 6 bases lay between the germline ends. The CDR3 runs 12 residues. The CDR3 region is CASSLWGVEQYF. The CDR3, as DNA: TGTGCCAGCAGTTTATGGGGGGTCGAGCAGTACTTC.

The chain recombines TRBV30 with TRBJ2-1, with a possible D match to TRBD1 (5 bases). The CDR3 runs to 14 residues. V lost 5 bases and J lost 0, with 11 bases in between. Germline CDR1 reads GTSNPN; CDR2 reads SVGIG (reference sequence). The DNA for the CDR3 is TGTGCCTGGCATACAGGCCTCTCCTACAATGAGCAGTTCTTC. Protein sequence: CAWHTGLSYNEQFF.

The chain links TRBV29-1 to TRBJ2-2; either TRBD1 or TRBD2 may fit D (5 bases each). The CDR3 runs to 14 residues. Germline loops: CDR1 SQVTM, CDR2 ANQGSEA. V was clipped by 4 bases and J by 1 base, with 10 bases between them. In nucleotides, the CDR3 is TGCAGCGTTGCGGGACGCCTGAACACCGGGGAGCTGTTTTTT. As protein: CSVAGRLNTGELFF.

The rearrangement links TRBV18 to TRBJ1-3; TRBD1 matches 8 bases. The germline CDR1 and CDR2 sequences are KGHSH and LQKENI. The CDR3 extends over 14 amino acids. V was pared by 3 bases and J by 5 bases, with 3 bases of the junction left unmatched. CDR3 sequence: CASSPQGARNTIYF. For the CDR3, the DNA is TGTGCCAGCTCACCCCAGGGGGCGAGAAACACCATATATTTT.

This clone came up a few times. The genes are TRBV2 and TRBJ2-2; 11 nucleotides match TRBD1. Germline V gene lookup returns CDR1 SNHLY and CDR2 FYNNEI. The CDR3 contains 15 residues. Germline trimming cut 5 bases from V and 4 bases from J; bases unmatched to any gene: 3. The chain's CDR3 is CASSYGTGGTGELFF. The CDR3 DNA reads as TGTGCCAGCAGTTACGGGACAGGGGGCACCGGGGAGCTGTTTTTT.

The chain combines TRBV2 with TRBJ2-1; D is ambiguous. Germline V gene sequence: CDR1 SNHLY, CDR2 FYNNEI. Trimming cost V 6 bases and J 5 bases, with 5 bases left between them. The CDR3 runs to 11 residues. Written as DNA, the CDR3 is TGTGCCAGCAGGAGGAACAATGAGCAGTTCTTC. It yields the protein CASRRNNEQFF.

This chain uses TRBV5-1 with TRBJ2-7; 8 nucleotides match TRBD1. Germline values: CDR1 SGHRS, CDR2 YFSETQ. Trimming cost V 0 bases and J 0 bases; bases outside gene matches: 2. There are 15 residues in the CDR3. In nucleotides, the CDR3 is TGCGCCAGCAGCTTGGATACAGGGGGCTCCTACGAGCAGTACTTC. This sequence encodes CASSLDTGGSYEQYF.

The V and J genes are TRBV6-6 and TRBJ1-2; D is unclear. CDR3 length equals 14 residues. The germline gives CDR1 MNHNY, CDR2 SVGAGI (reference sequence). V lost 6 bases to trimming and J lost 8 bases, with 19 bases between them. In DNA form, the CDR3 reads TGTGCCAGCAGACCCCCGCTTCGGAGGGAGGGCTACACCTTC. Protein: CASRPPLRREGYTF.

V and J are TRBV5-1 and TRBJ2-7, with 11 bases identical to TRBD1. Germline CDR1 SGHRS, CDR2 YFSETQ. Germline trimming cut 6 bases from V and 2 bases from J; bases unmatched to any gene: 4. The CDR3 totals 14 residues. The CDR3 region is CASTEGQGAYEQYF. In DNA form, the CDR3 reads TGCGCCAGCACTGAGGGACAGGGGGCCTACGAGCAGTACTTC. The full variable domain, with the rest looked up from reference TRBV5-1 and TRBJ2-7, is KAGVTQTPRYLIKTRGQQVTLSCSPISGHRSVSWYQQTPGQGLQFLFEYFSETQRNKGNFPGRFSGRQFSNSRSEMNVSTLELGDSALYLCASTEGQGAYEQYFGPGTRLTVT.

J is TRBJ1-5 and V is TRBV28; D gene uncertain. In germline, CDR1 is MDHEN, CDR2 SYDVKM. Between the trimmed V and J ends, which lost 11 bases and 3 bases, there was a span of 11 bases. The CDR3 loop spans 12 amino acids. CDR3 in DNA: TGTGCCGCTGGGAGGACCAATCAGCCCCAGCATTTT. Translating gives CAAGRTNQPQHF.